This paragraph reports one TCR beta chain. With 60 Vbeta and 13 Jbeta primers, the PCR was carried out. Assay used: immunoSEQ multiplex PCR; TCRdb lists only in-frame clones, some missing. The sample includes more than 60,000 clones, approximately 79% of them seen just once. The data stem from a study of cytomegalovirus exposure and HLA in healthy donors. The CDR3 extends over 15 amino acids. V dropped 6 bases and J dropped 4 bases, with 13 bases sitting between them. Germline V CDR1 and CDR2: MNHEY, SMNVEV (reference sequence). Sequencing used PBMCs. This TCR was recovered from a woman aged 25-40 years in good health and CMV-seronegative. The chain joins TRBV27 to TRBJ1-6, with D uncertain. CDR3 sequence: CASSSRGRYNSPLHF. CDR3 DNA sequence: TGTGCCAGCAGCAGCCGGGGAAGATATAATTCACCCCTCCACTTT.